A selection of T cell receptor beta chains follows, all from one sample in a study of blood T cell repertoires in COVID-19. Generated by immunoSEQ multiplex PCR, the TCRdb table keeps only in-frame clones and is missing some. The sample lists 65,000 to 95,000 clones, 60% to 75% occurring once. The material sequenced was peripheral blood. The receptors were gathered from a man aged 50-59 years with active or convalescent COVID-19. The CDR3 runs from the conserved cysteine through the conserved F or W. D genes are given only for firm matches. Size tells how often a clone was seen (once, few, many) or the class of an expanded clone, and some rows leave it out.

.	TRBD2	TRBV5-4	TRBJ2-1	CASSFGGGTSREQFF	TGTGCCAGCAGCTTTGGGGGTGGGACTAGCCGCGAGCAGTTCTTC
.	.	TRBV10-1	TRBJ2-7	CASSESSREDEQYF	TGCGCCAGCAGTGAGTCAAGCAGGGAGGACGAGCAGTACTTC
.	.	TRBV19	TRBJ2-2	CATTGPLNTGELFF	TGTGCCACCACAGGGCCGTTGAACACCGGGGAGCTGTTTTTT
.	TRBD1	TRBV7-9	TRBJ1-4	CASSLSGGTNEKLFF	TGTGCCAGCAGCTTATCAGGGGGCACTAATGAAAAACTGTTTTTT
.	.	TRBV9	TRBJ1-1	CASSVEPGLNTEAFF	TGTGCCAGCAGCGTAGAGCCAGGGCTGAACACTGAAGCTTTCTTT
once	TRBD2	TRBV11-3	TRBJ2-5	CATRLVWREGGYQETQYF	TGTGCCACCCGGTTGGTGTGGCGGGAGGGTGGGTACCAAGAGACCCAGTACTTC
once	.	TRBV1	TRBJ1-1	CTSSPEAGDTEAFF	TGCACCAGCAGCCCAGAGGCGGGCGACACTGAAGCTTTCTTT
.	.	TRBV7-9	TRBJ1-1	CASSPRRGNTEAFF	TGTGCCAGCAGCCCACGCCGGGGGAACACTGAAGCTTTCTTT
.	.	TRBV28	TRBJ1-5	CASSSPTGTNSNQPQHF	TGTGCCAGCAGTTCCCCTACAGGAACTAATAGCAATCAGCCCCAGCATTTT
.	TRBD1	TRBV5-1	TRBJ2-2	CASSLQGASTGELFF	TGCGCCAGCAGCTTGCAGGGGGCCAGCACCGGGGAGCTGTTTTTT
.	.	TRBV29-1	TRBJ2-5	CSVDPSGRTGEETQYF	TGCAGCGTTGATCCGAGCGGACGGACGGGGGAAGAGACCCAGTACTTC
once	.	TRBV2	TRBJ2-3	CASRATRQGDTQYF	TGTGCCAGCAGGGCAACCCGCCAGGGAGATACGCAGTATTTT
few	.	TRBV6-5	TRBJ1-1	CASSYGGLGLPEAFF	TGTGCCAGCAGTTACGGGGGACTAGGGCTCCCTGAAGCTTTCTTT
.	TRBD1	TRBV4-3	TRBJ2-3	CASSQLTGEGRPDTQYF	TGCGCCAGCAGCCAATTAACAGGGGAAGGGAGACCAGATACGCAGTATTTT
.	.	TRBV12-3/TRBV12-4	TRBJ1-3	CASTLSGNTIYF	TGTGCCAGCACCCTAAGTGGAAACACCATATATTTT
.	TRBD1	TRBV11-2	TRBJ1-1	CASSSKTGHLWTEAFF	TGTGCCAGCAGCTCTAAGACAGGGCACCTATGGACTGAAGCTTTCTTT
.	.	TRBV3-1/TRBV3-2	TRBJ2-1	CASTPDWSSYNEQFF	TGTGCCAGCACCCCCGACTGGAGCTCCTACAATGAGCAGTTCTTC
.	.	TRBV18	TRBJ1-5	CASSPNIAGLSGNQPQHF	TGTGCCAGCTCACCAAACATTGCGGGTCTTTCGGGCAATCAGCCCCAGCATTTT
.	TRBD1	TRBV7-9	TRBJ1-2	CASSLGGQGAEGYTF	TGTGCCAGCAGCTTAGGGGGACAGGGGGCAGAGGGCTACACCTTC
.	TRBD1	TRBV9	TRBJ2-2	CASSPRTGLTGELFF	TGTGCCAGCAGCCCGCGGACAGGGTTAACCGGGGAGCTGTTTTTT
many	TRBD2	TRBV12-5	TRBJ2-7	CASGLATTSGGSYEQYF	TGTGCTAGTGGTTTGGCAACAACTAGCGGGGGATCCTACGAGCAGTACTTC
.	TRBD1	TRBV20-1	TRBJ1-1	CSARERDRVRNTEAFF	TGCAGTGCTCGTGAGCGGGACAGGGTAAGAAACACTGAAGCTTTCTTT
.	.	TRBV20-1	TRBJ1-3	CSASPGQYGNTIYF	TGCAGTGCTAGTCCTGGGCAGTACGGAAACACCATATATTTT
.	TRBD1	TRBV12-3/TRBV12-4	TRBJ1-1	CASSPTGVLNAFF	TGTGCCAGCAGTCCGACAGGGGTCCTGAATGCTTTCTTT
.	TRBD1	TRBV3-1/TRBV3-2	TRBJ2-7	CASSQSPGTGRSYEQYF	TGTGCCAGCAGCCAGTCACCCGGGACAGGAAGAAGCTACGAGCAGTACTTC
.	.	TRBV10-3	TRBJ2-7	CAISEGQPNEQYF	TGTGCCATCAGTGAGGGGCAGCCCAACGAGCAGTACTTC
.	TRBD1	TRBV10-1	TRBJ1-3	CASGQDRNSGNTIYF	TGCGCCAGCGGCCAGGACAGGAACTCTGGAAACACCATATATTTT
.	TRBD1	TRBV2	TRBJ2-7	CASSDLGRDRGREQYF	TGTGCCAGCAGCGACCTCGGTCGGGACAGGGGGCGCGAGCAGTACTTC
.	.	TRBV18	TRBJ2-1	CASSPGGSGAGNEQFF	TGTGCCAGCTCACCCGGGGGCAGCGGGGCCGGGAATGAGCAGTTCTTC
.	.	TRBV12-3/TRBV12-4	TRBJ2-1	CASSADNEQFF	TGTGCCAGCAGCGCAGACAATGAGCAGTTCTTC
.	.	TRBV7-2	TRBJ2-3	CASSLQQQDTQYF	TGTGCCAGCAGCTTACAACAACAGGATACGCAGTATTTT
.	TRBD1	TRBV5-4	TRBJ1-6	CASSAGQGPMNSPLHF	TGTGCCAGCAGCGCCGGACAGGGCCCGATGAATTCACCCCTCCACTTT
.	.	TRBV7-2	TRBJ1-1	CASSLGTVEAFF	TGTGCCAGCAGCTTAGGGACAGTTGAAGCTTTCTTT
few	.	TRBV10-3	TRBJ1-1	CAIGPSTMNTEAFF	TGTGCCATCGGGCCTTCAACCATGAACACTGAAGCTTTCTTT
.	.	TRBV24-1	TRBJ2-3	CATSEGAVDTQYF	TGTGCCACCAGTGAAGGGGCCGTGGATACGCAGTATTTT
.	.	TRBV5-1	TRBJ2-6	CASSLSYSGANVLTF	TGCGCCAGCAGCCTGTCTTACTCTGGGGCCAACGTCCTGACTTTC
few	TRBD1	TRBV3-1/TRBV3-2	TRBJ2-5	CASSSTGAGETQYF	TGTGCCAGCAGCTCGACAGGGGCCGGAGAGACCCAGTACTTC
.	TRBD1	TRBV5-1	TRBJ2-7	CASSLGQGAYEQYF	TGCGCCAGCAGCTTGGGGCAGGGGGCCTACGAGCAGTACTTC
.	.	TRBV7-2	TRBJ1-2	CASSAYLFPNYGYTF	TGTGCCAGCAGCGCGTACCTGTTTCCTAACTATGGCTACACCTTC
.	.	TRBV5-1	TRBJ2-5	CASSLGATRSLVQETQYF	TGCGCCAGCAGCTTGGGGGCCACGCGATCCCTCGTTCAAGAGACCCAGTACTTC
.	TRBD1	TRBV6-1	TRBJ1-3	CASSDADREEIGGNTIYF	TGTGCCAGCAGTGATGCGGACAGGGAAGAAATAGGCGGAAACACCATATATTTT
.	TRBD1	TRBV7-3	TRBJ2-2	CASSSGQGAITGELFF	TGTGCCAGCAGCTCTGGACAGGGGGCCATCACCGGGGAGCTGTTTTTT
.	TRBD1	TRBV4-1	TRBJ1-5	CASSRPAQGVYQPQHF	TGCGCCAGCAGCCGCCCCGCACAGGGGGTCTATCAGCCCCAGCATTTT
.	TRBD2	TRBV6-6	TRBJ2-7	CASTRLAGSYEQYF	TGTGCCAGCACGCGGCTAGCGGGGTCCTACGAGCAGTACTTC
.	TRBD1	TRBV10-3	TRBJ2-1	CAISERRTGGSQGYNEQFF	TGTGCCATCAGTGAGAGGAGGACAGGGGGCTCGCAGGGCTACAATGAGCAGTTCTTC
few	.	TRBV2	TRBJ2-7	CATRRTTGAYEQYF	TGTGCCACCCGAAGGACTACTGGCGCTTACGAGCAGTACTTC
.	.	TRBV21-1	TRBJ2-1	CASRQGEVYEQFF	TGTGCCAGCAGACAGGGGGAAGTGTATGAGCAGTTCTTC
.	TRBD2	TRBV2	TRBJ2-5	CASSPRTSGPRGQYF	TGTGCCAGCAGTCCTCGGACTAGCGGGCCCCGGGGCCAGTACTTC
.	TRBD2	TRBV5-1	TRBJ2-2	CASSRLADLAGELFF	TGCGCCAGCAGCAGACTAGCGGATTTGGCCGGGGAGCTGTTTTTT
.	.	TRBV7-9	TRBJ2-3	CASSPIRGGTDTQYF	TGTGCCAGCAGCCCGATCAGGGGCGGCACAGATACGCAGTATTTT
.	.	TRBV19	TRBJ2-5	CASSPPGVQETQYF	TGTGCCAGTAGTCCCCCGGGGGTCCAAGAGACCCAGTACTTC
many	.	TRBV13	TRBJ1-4	CASSLNRNNEKLFF	TGTGCCAGCAGCTTAAACAGGAATAATGAAAAACTGTTTTTT
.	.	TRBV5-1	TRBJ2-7	CASSLGVGVSEQYF	TGCGCCAGCAGCTTGGGGGTCGGGGTGAGCGAGCAGTACTTC
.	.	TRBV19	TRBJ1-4	CASSIGPGKEKLFF	TGTGCCAGTAGTATAGGGCCAGGGAAAGAAAAACTGTTTTTT
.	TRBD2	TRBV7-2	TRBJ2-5	CASSFPFSGGSQETQYF	TGTGCCAGCAGCTTCCCGTTTAGCGGGGGCTCCCAAGAGACCCAGTACTTC
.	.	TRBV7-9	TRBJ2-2	CASSMIPGQANTGELFF	TGTGCCAGCAGCATGATACCGGGACAAGCCAACACCGGGGAGCTGTTTTTT
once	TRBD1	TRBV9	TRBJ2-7	CASSGGTDRAYEQYF	TGTGCCAGCAGCGGGGGGACAGATCGGGCCTACGAGCAGTACTTC